The sequence of this TCR beta chain was determined in a study of T cells after yellow fever vaccination. The V gene's germline CDR1 is MNHEY and CDR2 SVGEGT. Deletions cut 5 bases from V and 4 bases from J, with 20 bases between. This CDR3 comprises 16 residues. TCRdb processed the 5' RACE reads anew with MiXCR; each CDR3 protein has one entry. The sample records hundreds of thousands of distinct CDR3 sequences, roughly 13% being singletons. This clonotype occurred a few times. The sequence was collected from a man aged 30 to 39 who received the YFV17D yellow fever vaccine. The chain carries TRBV6-2 or TRBV6-3 and TRBJ2-5; a weak D match, TRBD1 (5 bases). The sample in question was PBMCs, obtained on the day of the yellow fever booster vaccination. CDR3 region: CASSDGGQGSAETQYF. CDR3 sequence (DNA): TGTGCCAGCAGTGATGGTGGGCAGGGATCCGCAGAGACCCAGTACTTC.